Following are 13 T cell receptor beta chains from one sample sequenced in a study of OX40 agonist ivuxolimab in advanced cancers. Repertoires were generated with immunoSEQ multiplex PCR, while TCRdb's copy carries only in-frame clones and drops some. The data contain roughly 66,000 clones, roughly 83% of them singletons. The material sequenced was CD4+ or CD8+ T cells sorted from blood, taken in a trial of the OX40 agonist ivuxolimab. The receptors were sampled from an adult with an advanced solid tumor such as melanoma, head and neck, liver or kidney cancer.

The genes are TRBV5-1 and TRBJ2-7; D is possibly TRBD1 (6 bases). Germline-derived CDR1 and CDR2 are SGHRS and YFSETQ. The CDR3 contains 15 residues. The V end lost 0 bases, the J end lost 3 bases, and 13 bases lay between the germline ends. The CDR3 DNA follows: TGCGCCAGCAGCTTGGCAGGGGAGTGGAGCTACGAGCAGTACTTC. Translating gives CASSLAGEWSYEQYF.

The rearrangement links TRBV11-3 to TRBJ2-5, with D unresolved. Germline V gene data show CDR1 as SGHNT and CDR2 as YENEEA. CDR3 size: 13 residues. V was pared by 5 bases and J by 7 bases, with 14 bases between. CDR3 DNA sequence: TGTGCCAGCAGCCCGGGTGGAGAAGGGACCCAGTACTTC. Translated, it gives CASSPGGEGTQYF.

This sequence joins TRBV29-1 and TRBJ2-7; TRBD1 agrees at 7 bases. The CDR3 has 14 residues. Trimming cost V 0 bases and J 9 bases; bases outside gene matches: 11. Germline V lookup: CDR1 SQVTM, CDR2 ANQGSEA. The CDR3 sequence: CSVEEVGGALVQYF. The DNA for the CDR3 is TGCAGCGTTGAAGAGGTAGGGGGCGCATTGGTGCAGTACTTC.

This clone has only one observation. The chain links TRBV11-3 to TRBJ2-1, with 8 bases matching TRBD2. Germline CDR1 and CDR2: SGHNT and YENEEA. There are 17 residues in the CDR3. V gave up 2 bases and J gave up 4 bases; unmatched junction bases: 10. Written as DNA, the CDR3 is TGTGCCAGCAGCTTACGCGGGGGAGCGGGAGCGTACAATGAGCAGTTCTTC. Its protein product is CASSLRGGAGAYNEQFF.

This chain links TRBV2 with TRBJ2-7, with 12 positions matching TRBD2. This CDR3 contains 18 residues. The germline gives CDR1 SNHLY, CDR2 FYNNEI. The V gene end was trimmed by 6 bases and the J gene end by 2 bases; junction bases not matched to a gene: 14. The CDR3 spells CASRADGGLAGSPYEQYF. CDR3 bases: TGTGCCAGCAGAGCCGACGGAGGACTAGCGGGGAGCCCCTACGAGCAGTACTTC.

CDR3 loop: CASSRQEEETQYF. The DNA of the CDR3 is TGTGCCAGTAGTAGACAGGAGGAAGAGACCCAGTACTTC. V usage is TRBV19 and J usage is TRBJ2-5, with D possibly matching TRBD1 (6 bases). Germline V lookup: CDR1 LNHDA, CDR2 SQIVND (reference sequence). Trimming took off 4 bases at V and 3 bases at J, with 9 bases between the two ends. This CDR3 spans 13 amino acids.

This sequence joins TRBV11-3 and TRBJ2-7, with D maybe TRBD2 (5 bases). Germline V gene lookup returns CDR1 SGHNT and CDR2 YENEEA. V lost 0 bases and J lost 7, with 13 bases in between. The CDR3 contains 14 residues. CDR3 in amino acids: CASSLDSTSSEQYF. Written as DNA, the CDR3 is TGTGCCAGCAGCTTAGACTCTACTAGTAGTGAGCAGTACTTC.

This rearrangement joins TRBV5-1 to TRBJ1-2; TRBD1 matches at 9 bases. J lost 4 bases, V lost 2 bases, and 15 bases had no gene match. Per the germline V gene, CDR1 is SGHRS and CDR2 is YFSETQ. CDR3 size: 18 residues. The CDR3 loop reads CASSFFTTREDRGYGYTF. CDR3 nucleotide sequence: TGCGCCAGCAGCTTCTTCACGACAAGAGAGGACAGGGGCTATGGCTACACCTTC.

This rearrangement joins TRBV7-9 to TRBJ1-1, with D possibly matching TRBD1 (5 bases). Trimming cost V 2 bases and J 4 bases, with 11 bases left between them. This CDR3 region has 14 residues. Per germline, CDR1 SEHNR and CDR2 FQNEAQ (reference sequence). The CDR3 DNA is TGTGCCAGCAGCTTAATCTTGGGGGTCACTGAAGCTTTCTTT. Translated, it gives CASSLILGVTEAFF.

The gene calls are TRBV5-5 and TRBJ1-4; TRBD1 might be the D (5 bases). Germline values: CDR1 SGHKS, CDR2 YYEKEE (reference sequence). The V end was cut by 4 bases, the J end by 5 bases, with 12 bases between. The CDR3 is 14 amino acids. The CDR3 DNA reads TGTGCCAGCAGCCCCTTGGGGCCGAATGAAAAACTGTTTTTT. It codes for CASSPLGPNEKLFF.

The V and J genes are TRBV19 and TRBJ1-5; D perhaps matches TRBD1 (5 bases). This CDR3 has 14 residues. Germline CDR1 LNHDA, CDR2 SQIVND (reference sequence). Trimming removed 5 bases from V and 4 bases from J, with 12 bases in between. The DNA for the CDR3 is TGTGCCAGTAGTGGGGGACGGGTGAATCAGCCCCAGCATTTT. It codes for CASSGGRVNQPQHF.

The chain links TRBV9 to TRBJ2-5, with 7 positions matching TRBD2. Trimming cost V 4 bases and J 0 bases; bases outside gene matches: 9. CDR1 and CDR2 (germline): SGDLS, YYNGEE. CDR3 length: 16 amino acids. CDR3 DNA sequence: TGTGCCAGCAGCCGTGGGGCGGGAGCCAACCAAGAGACCCAGTACTTC. It specifies CASSRGAGANQETQYF.

In regard to this clone: The identical CDR3 is also encoded by other nucleotide sequences in the sample. The chain combines TRBV5-1 with TRBJ2-5, with D maybe TRBD1 (6 bases). The germline CDR1 and CDR2 sequences are SGHRS and YFSETQ. V lost 1 base and J lost 4, with 11 bases in between. This CDR3 spans 14 amino acids. The CDR3 loop reads CASSLWGPGETQYF. The DNA of the CDR3 is TGCGCCAGCAGCTTGTGGGGGCCCGGAGAGACCCAGTACTTC. The entire variable domain, with the rest obtained from reference TRBV5-1 and TRBJ2-5, is as follows: KAGVTQTPRYLIKTRGQQVTLSCSPISGHRSVSWYQQTPGQGLQFLFEYFSETQRNKGNFPGRFSGRQFSNSRSEMNVSTLELGDSALYLCASSLWGPGETQYFGPGTRLLVL.